This TCR beta chain was retrieved from a study of control samples from healthy donors and cancer patients. The repertoire was sequenced with immunoSEQ multiplex PCR; TCRdb's copy has only in-frame clones and lacks some. Here the sample table reports under 200,000 clones. What was sequenced was blood. This receptor was obtained from a woman aged 25-40 years in good health.

The CDR3 DNA is TGTGCCAGCAGTGAAAAGGGGGTTGGGGCCAACGTCCTGACTTTC. Its translation is CASSEKGVGANVLTF. The J gene is TRBJ2-6, the V gene TRBV6-4; the D gene is possibly TRBD1 (6 bases). V lost 3 bases and J 3 bases, leaving 9 bases between the germline ends. From germline, CDR1 is MRHNA and CDR2 SNTAGT. The CDR3 is 15 residues long.